A single sample gave rise to the 5 T cell receptor beta chains below, sequenced in a study of shared clonotypes between healthy human individuals. The protocol was immunoSEQ multiplex PCR, while the TCRdb copy is restricted to in-frame clones and leaves out a portion. The data show 2 million to 2.5 million clones, just under 95% seen once. Naive-designated CD8 cells lacked CD45RO, were positively enriched for CCR7, and omitted terminally differentiated effector memory CD45RA+ cells. The sample consisted of naive CD8+ T cells sorted from blood. Receptors were obtained from a man aged 18 to 29 in good health.

The chain's CDR3 is CASSRGVGGQETQYF. The CDR3 DNA reads as TGTGCCAGCAGCCGCGGGGTAGGCGGACAAGAGACCCAGTACTTC. The chain has TRBV27 and TRBJ2-5; D may be TRBD2 (6 bases). V lost 6 bases and J lost 2, with 16 bases in between. The germline gives CDR1 MNHEY, CDR2 SMNVEV (reference sequence). There are 15 residues in the CDR3.

V is TRBV30 and J is TRBJ2-3; D gene unclear. V shed 2 bases and J shed 1 base, with 7 bases lying between them. This CDR3 spans 13 amino acids. In germline, CDR1 is GTSNPN, CDR2 SVGIG (reference sequence). CDR3 sequence (DNA): TGTGCCTGGAGTTCTAAGGGCACAGATACGCAGTATTTT. It encodes CAWSSKGTDTQYF.

This chain uses TRBV4-1 with TRBJ2-7, with 10 bases lining up with TRBD2. The CDR3 extends over 15 amino acids. CDR1 MGHRA and CDR2 YSYEKL come from the germline V gene. The junction had 8 bases not matched to a gene; V was cut back by 6 bases and J by 3 bases. For the CDR3, the DNA is TGCGCCAGCAGGCAGAGGACTAGCGGAAACTACGAGCAGTACTTC. It encodes CASRQRTSGNYEQYF.

The chain has TRBV9 and TRBJ1-1; tentative D call: TRBD1 (5 bases). This CDR3 region has 13 residues. CDR1 is SGDLS and CDR2 is YYNGEE in the germline V gene. Between the trimmed V and J ends, which lost 4 bases and 7 bases, there was a span of 14 bases. Written as DNA, the CDR3 is TGTGCCAGCAGCCCTTTCGGAGGGGTTGAAGCTTTCTTT. Translating it yields CASSPFGGVEAFF.

This chain links TRBV11-2 with TRBJ2-7; D is tentatively TRBD1 or TRBD2 (5 bases each). The CDR3 loop spans 15 amino acids. From germline, CDR1 is SGHAT and CDR2 FQNNGV. V was shortened by 0 bases and J by 4 bases, with 13 bases between the two germline ends. DNA for the CDR3: TGTGCCAGCAGCTTAGATTTGGGGCGGGCGTACGAGCAGTACTTC. Amino acid sequence: CASSLDLGRAYEQYF.